This T cell receptor (beta chain) appears in the sequencing data of a study of blood T cell repertoires in COVID-19. Study-wide context: The samples span acute and convalescent COVID-19 from the United States, Italy and Spain.

As processed by the authors: Scientists estimated how many nucleated cells there were by amplifying reference gene primers. Libraries were prepared by immunoSEQ multiplex PCR; TCRdb keeps only in-frame clonotypes and omits some of them. V, J and clone size reflect that table, while D and trimming were determined from the DNA. This sample yields under 45,000 clones, of which approximately 83% are seen a single time; around 24% belongs to the top ten. Germline V gene lookup returns CDR1 SGHRS and CDR2 YFSETQ. There are 15 residues in the CDR3. V shed 1 base, J shed 4 bases, and the junction held 4 bases outside the gene matches.

This receptor was taken from a human donor with acute or convalescent COVID-19. The donor label of this sample is uncertain. J is TRBJ2-1 and V is TRBV5-1; 8 positions agree with TRBD2. Sequenced: peripheral blood. CDR3 residues: CASSLRSGSYNEQFF. CDR3 coding DNA: TGCGCCAGCAGCTTGCGCAGCGGGAGTTACAATGAGCAGTTCTTC.